The T cell receptor (beta chain) under discussion was sequenced for a study of T cell responses to AZD1222 COVID-19 vaccine. Study-wide results and limits: Close to half of all spike-specific TCRs reportedly target regions of the variants that are unmutated. All repertoire sampling was performed exclusively after the peak T cell response. Possibly, clonal diversity was underestimated; donors were largely white British and included more females. Baseline serostatus was positive in only six AZD1222 recipients.

A remark on this clone: What it binds is unknown.

Germline V lookup: CDR1 SGHTA, CDR2 FQGNSA. The CDR3 spans 15 residues. The V gene lost 1 base and the J gene lost 2 bases, with 8 bases spanning the gap. Method: immunoSEQ multiplex PCR; TCRdb's copy keeps in-frame clones and lacks some. The table lists about 140,000 clones, approximately 85% of them singletons. The V gene is TRBV7-2, the J gene TRBJ2-2, with D hard to call. The sequence derives from an adult who received the MenACWY meningococcal vaccine as a control. Sequencing was performed on peripheral blood, taken 28 days after the second dose of the MenACWY control vaccine. Here the CDR3 DNA reads TGTGCCAGCAGCTTAGGTTTAGTCAACACCGGGGAGCTGTTTTTT. It yields the protein CASSLGLVNTGELFF. The whole variable domain, remainder taken from reference TRBV7-2 and TRBJ2-2, is GAGVSQSPSNKVTEKGKDVELRCDPISGHTALYWYRQSLGQGLEFLIYFQGNSAPDKSGLPSDRFSAERTGGSVSTLTIQRTQQEDSAVYLCASSLGLVNTGELFFGEGSRLTVL.